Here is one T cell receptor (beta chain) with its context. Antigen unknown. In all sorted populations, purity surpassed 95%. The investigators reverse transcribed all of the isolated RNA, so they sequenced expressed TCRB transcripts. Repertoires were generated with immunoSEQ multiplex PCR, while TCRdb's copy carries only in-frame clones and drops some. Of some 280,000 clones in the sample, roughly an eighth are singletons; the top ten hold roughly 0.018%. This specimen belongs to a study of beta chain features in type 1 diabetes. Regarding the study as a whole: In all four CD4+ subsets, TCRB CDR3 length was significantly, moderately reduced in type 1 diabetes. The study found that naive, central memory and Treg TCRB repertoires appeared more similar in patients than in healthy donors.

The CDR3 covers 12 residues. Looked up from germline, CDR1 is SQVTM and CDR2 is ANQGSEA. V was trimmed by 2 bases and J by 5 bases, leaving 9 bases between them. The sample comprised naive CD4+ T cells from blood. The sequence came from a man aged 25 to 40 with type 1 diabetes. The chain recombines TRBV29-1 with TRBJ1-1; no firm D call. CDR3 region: CSVEMTSTEAFF. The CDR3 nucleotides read TGCAGCGTTGAAATGACATCTACTGAAGCTTTCTTT.